Below, one T cell receptor (beta chain) is given with its context. Its antigen is undetermined. The sample comes from a study of response to subunit inactivated influenza vaccine. V dropped 6 bases and J dropped 5 bases, with 11 bases sitting between them. Looked up from germline, CDR1 is DFQATT and CDR2 is SNEGSKA (reference sequence). The CDR3 has 12 amino acids. General study points: The authors proposed limited new T cell recruitment per seasonal influenza vaccination.

TCRdb re-called the RT-PCR reads with MiXCR, one entry per CDR3 protein. The sample shows about 520,000 distinct CDR3 sequences, about 25% of them seen only once. The material sequenced was CD4+ T cells sorted from PBMCs, taken approximately 5 days after vaccination. This receptor was identified in a man in his fifties or sixties who received an inactivated influenza vaccine. The chain joins TRBV20-1 to TRBJ1-5; D is possibly TRBD1 (5 bases). This CDR3 is CSARPGDQPQHF. CDR3 in DNA: TGCAGTGCACGGCCGGGGGATCAGCCCCAGCATTTT.